This T cell receptor (beta chain) was captured by sequencing in a study of cytomegalovirus exposure and HLA in healthy donors (dated by TCRdb to the late 2010s). Turning to the overall study: An earlier analysis of approximately 550 of the donors reported approximately 300 Gb of sequence data and approximately 110 million unique TCR beta sequences from around 200 million T cells. In a later genetic analysis, genome-wide SNP genotypes for about 55% of the roughly 700 donors were used, and that subset was treated as a discovery cohort. Both class I and class II loci were covered by HLA typing, at four-digit resolution. Typing coverage differed by locus: A, B, C, DRB1 and DQB1 were typed in roughly 629-640 donors, DQA1 in 500 to 550, DPA1 in approximately 600, and DPB1 in approximately 450. A later analysis re-analyzed previously published TCR beta repertoires from 650 to 800 donors and added high-resolution HLA genotyping to study TCR occurrence patterns. Rather than drawing on any new phenotypic data, the later analysis identified candidate immune exposures from TCR beta sequences and the way those sequences occurred across donors. The study aimed to test whether cataloging public T cell receptors could reveal signatures of past pathogen exposure. High-throughput TCR immunosequencing, statistical association of individual TCRs with disease status, and machine learning were combined to predict cytomegalovirus infection status. Four or five DR-DQ haplotypes were handled as single units for association and clustering because linkage in the cohort was strong. An earlier analysis of 450 to 750 of the donors used high-throughput TCR beta sequencing to judge whether each TCR beta V gene segment behaved as functional or pseudogenic. Using immunosequencing, the study profiled T cell repertoires from 666 subjects and related those repertoires to cytomegalovirus serostatus. Along with the roughly 670-subject first cohort, a separate validation cohort of over a hundred different subjects was used. An early release covering around 630 HLA-typed donors comprised roughly 300 gigabases of sequencing data and around 85 million unique TCR sequences. Across 300 to 400 genotyped donors of the cohort, an average of about 250,000 unique TCR beta nucleotide sequences per donor were sequenced, and roughly a sixth of those sequences were non-productive. All discovery cohort repertoires had been generated on a single sequencing platform. Of the 398 genotyped donors, 81% fell in the genetic ancestry cluster associated with self-reported Caucasian donors. Donor age, sex, ethnicity and CMV serostatus were collected together with the repertoire data.

The germline V gene gives CDR1 as SGHTA and CDR2 as FQGNSA. The CDR3 spans 14 residues, from the cysteine through the phenylalanine. Of all the DNA, just the CDR3 is kept, 42 bases in frame from base 1. A distance of 9 bases separates the germline ends of V and J, which lose 2 bases and 4 bases respectively. On this clone itself: Its binding antigen is unknown. Per-nucleotide qualities are absent, and no much larger clonotype sits a single base away.

Overall results and qualifications from the work: The presence/absence analyses assumed that sequencing depth was roughly uniform across donors, and that assumption may not be true. In vitro tests confirmed that three of the cytomegalovirus-associated TCR beta chains recognize cytomegalovirus antigens. In a later analysis, TCR association rates were found to vary across HLA loci, with the most associated TCRs seen for DRB1 alleles and the fewest for HLA-C alleles. The sequencing pipeline was judged likely to have produced a cluster of highly shared sequence variants as a technical artifact. In a later analysis, most CMV-associated TCR beta chains were found to appear HLA-restricted, with HLA associations seemingly driven largely by CMV exposure. Only TCR beta chains were sequenced in this cohort, and the absence of alpha or paired-chain data limited detectable features. In a later genetic analysis, a missense DCLRE1C variant was associated with V-gene and J-gene trimming of TCR beta chains, and the association was replicated in an independent cohort. A further reported finding was that TCR beta sequences accurately predicted the HLA-A and HLA-B alleles for most subjects in the first cohort. Linkage disequilibrium might explain the correlated functional status among segregating V segments, but an unknown experimental factor could not be ruled out. The study gave a list of 150 to 200 TCR beta chains associated with cytomegalovirus. Immune exposure information for the cohort was limited to CMV serostatus. According to a later genetic analysis, donors in an Asian-associated ancestry cluster had fewer N-insertions in productive TCRs than the approximately 690-donor mean. Because HLA typing was missing for some donors at each locus, association tests included only the typed subset. Compared with equally common non-associated chains, HLA-associated TCR beta chains in a later analysis were more clonally expanded and had lower generation probabilities. Because counts were too low, some 17 rarely observed V segments, including chromosome 9 orphons, were left out of the earlier analysis of 587 of the donors. According to the authors, the approach could potentially be generalized to other disease states and immunological phenotypes. In a later analysis, several top co-occurrence clusters were reported to appear linked to parvovirus B19, influenza, CMV and Epstein-Barr virus. Broadly in line with IMGT annotations, most TCR beta V segments showed up in productive rearrangements about 90% or about 30% of the time in an earlier analysis of several hundred of the donors. Some IMGT-functional V segments, including TRBV6-2 and TRBV6-3, could not be told apart with the 87-base-pair reads, so those segments were excluded. When HLA alleles, especially DR and DQ, strongly co-occurred, TCR associations were difficult to assign to individual alleles. In both the original and validation cohorts, the classifier was reported to diagnose cytomegalovirus status with high specificity and sensitivity. Across donors, most TCR sequences were observed very rarely, whereas some public TCRs were present in many individuals. Specific HLA alleles were associated with more than 15,000 TCR beta sequences at a false discovery rate of 0.05 in a later analysis.

The cohort comprised 710 or so healthy bone marrow donors. Cohort members were all nominally healthy when sampled, although unrecorded immune exposures were likely present. The donor tested CMV seronegative and was one of the 352 seronegative cohort members. A peripheral blood sample was collected from each donor, and TCR beta sequencing was performed on peripheral blood mononuclear cells. Genomic DNA extraction from the blood cell samples was performed with the Qiagen DNeasy Blood Extraction Kit. Libraries were constructed by the immunoSEQ multiplex PCR assay. For the multiplex PCR, a mixture combining 60 forward primers for TCR Vbeta segments and 13 reverse primers for TCR Jbeta segments was used. Amplification of the CDR3 region of rearranged TCR beta genes was performed with a multiplex PCR assay on genomic DNA. On the Illumina HiSeq System, the amplified TCR beta libraries were sequenced as 87-base-pair reads. The paper's processing steps were these. A later analysis counted tens of millions of unique TCR beta chains across the 690 or so repertoires, and 9 million to 14 million of these chains were shared by at least two donors. Raw reads were error-corrected and collapsed into unique sequences by a nearest-neighbor algorithm in which closely related sequences were merged to remove PCR and sequencing errors. To assign V, D and J gene segments, CDR3 sequences were aligned to IMGT reference sequences. Each retained sequence needed at least a six-nucleotide match to both a V gene segment and a J gene segment. A rearrangement counted as productive if the CDR3 had no stop codons and remained in frame with V and J, and every other rearrangement counted as non-productive. Following IMGT convention, CDR3 was defined as the stretch from the second conserved V-encoded cysteine to the conserved J-encoded phenylalanine. In an earlier analysis of around 540 of the donors, sequences lacking an unambiguous match to a single V gene segment were excluded. In an earlier analysis of a few hundred of the donors, V segments were called functional above 56.7% productive rearrangements and were called segregating when the between-donor standard deviation exceeded 5%. A statistical classification framework was built for diagnosing cytomegalovirus status from the catalog of TCR beta chain sequences. In a later analysis, TCR nucleotide sequences were compared against IMGT/GENE-DB human TR gene sequences so that V and J genes could be assigned. In a later analysis, CDR3 sequences and most-parsimonious VDJ recombination scenarios were assigned using the TCRdist pipeline. In a later analysis, each TCR beta chain was defined by its CDR3 amino acid sequence together with its V-gene family, and reads lacking a unique V-gene family were excluded. To address suspected cross-contamination and a sequencing artifact, a later analysis removed 592 highly shared, low-generation-probability nucleotide sequences. A later analysis calculated a clonal expansion index for each public chain from normalized within-repertoire ranks of inferred template counts. A later analysis computed generation probabilities with a VDJ recombination model fitted to out-of-frame rearrangements, and checked the results against IGoR. A later analysis scored TCR-TCR, TCR-HLA and TCR-CMV co-occurrence with hypergeometric tests, applying a repertoire-size bias correction to TCR pairs. In a later analysis, false discovery rates were estimated by permuting HLA or CMV assignments 20 times. In a later analysis, co-occurring TCRs were grouped with DBSCAN, and TCRdist sequence similarity was added when clustering was performed within HLA-allele-positive subsets. For co-occurrence clustering, repertoires with fewer than 30,000 or more than 120,000 public chains were excluded, along with roughly five repertoires with anomalous nucleotide sharing. As stored in TCRdb, this immuneACCESS dataset retains in-frame rearrangements with V and J assigned. A fraction of the clones does not appear; measured against another copy, unresolved V genes explain less than half of the discrepancy, and the remainder lacks a known reason. V and J calls and clone size are as listed in that table; D and trimming were resolved from the DNA. The sample table contains over 50,000 clones; only one count was recorded for roughly 80% of them. The ten largest clones take up around 1.7% of the sample.

This receptor was taken from a man aged 35 to 55 in good health and CMV-seronegative. The sequenced sample consisted of PBMCs. The chain joins TRBV7-2 to TRBJ1-5; the D gene assignment is ambiguous. The DNA sequence is given as TGTGCCAGCAGCTTATCGGGTCAGAATCAGCCCCAGCATTTT. Translated, it gives CASSLSGQNQPQHF.